Included here is one T cell receptor (beta chain) sequence, with context. It lacks a known antigen. Library construction relied on the immunoSEQ multiplex PCR assay. The multiplex PCR relied on a mix of 60 forward primers for TCR Vbeta segments and 13 reverse primers for TCR Jbeta segments. Amplification of the CDR3 region of rearranged TCR beta genes was performed with a multiplex PCR assay on genomic DNA. The amplified TCR beta libraries were sequenced on the Illumina HiSeq System as 87-base-pair reads. In the authors' own workflow: In a later analysis, 77 million or so unique TCR beta chains were counted across the roughly 610 repertoires, and roughly 9.9 million of these chains were shared by at least two donors. To remove PCR and sequencing errors, raw reads were error-corrected and collapsed into unique sequences using a nearest-neighbor algorithm that merged closely related sequences. Alignment of CDR3 sequences to IMGT reference sequences was used to assign V, D and J gene segments. For a sequence to be retained, a match of at least six nucleotides was required to both a V gene segment and a J gene segment. Rearrangements were classified as productive when the CDR3 lacked stop codons and remained in frame with V and J, and all other rearrangements were classified as non-productive. CDR3 was defined by IMGT convention, running from the second conserved V-encoded cysteine to the conserved J-encoded phenylalanine. In an earlier analysis of just under 600 of the donors, sequences lacking an unambiguous match to a single V gene segment were excluded. In an earlier analysis of about 590 of the donors, a V segment was called functional when productive rearrangements were above 56.7%, and segregating when the standard deviation between donors exceeded 5%. A statistical classification framework was built to diagnose cytomegalovirus status from the catalog of TCR beta chain sequences. A later analysis assigned V and J genes by comparing TCR nucleotide sequences with IMGT/GENE-DB human TR gene sequences. A later analysis assigned CDR3 sequences and most-parsimonious VDJ recombination scenarios with the TCRdist pipeline. In a later analysis, every TCR beta chain was defined by the combination of its CDR3 amino acid sequence and its V-gene family, and reads without a unique V-gene family were dropped. To address suspected cross-contamination and a sequencing artifact, a later analysis removed approximately 600 highly shared, low-generation-probability nucleotide sequences. In a later analysis, a clonal expansion index was calculated for each public chain from normalized within-repertoire ranks of inferred template counts. Generation probabilities in a later analysis came from a VDJ recombination model fitted to out-of-frame rearrangements, and those results were checked against IGoR. In a later analysis, TCR-TCR, TCR-HLA and TCR-CMV co-occurrence was scored with hypergeometric tests, and a repertoire-size bias correction was applied to TCR pairs. A later analysis estimated false discovery rates by permuting HLA or CMV assignments 20 times. In a later analysis, co-occurring TCRs were grouped using DBSCAN, and TCRdist sequence similarity was added for clustering within HLA-allele-positive subsets. For co-occurrence clustering, repertoires with fewer than 30,000 or more than 120,000 public chains were excluded, along with 4 to 6 repertoires with anomalous nucleotide sharing. TCRdb provides this immuneACCESS table in a form limited to in-frame rearrangements. Some clones are lacking; in checked studies, under half of them reflect an unresolved V gene, and why the rest are absent is not known. For V, J and clone size, that table is used; D and trimming come from the DNA. The data table for this sample lists roughly 120,000 clones. Roughly 2.7% of the sample belongs to the ten largest clones.

Taken from the germline V gene, the CDR1 and CDR2 loops are SNHLY and FYNNEI. Measured from the cysteine to the phenylalanine, the CDR3 is 15 residues long. This entry keeps only the CDR3 DNA: 45 bases, framed from base 1. The V and J ends are trimmed by 8 bases and 3 bases, leaving 18 bases between them. The cohort comprised several hundred healthy bone marrow donors. All cohort members were sampled while nominally healthy, although unrecorded immune exposures were likely present. The donor tested CMV seronegative, placing the donor among the roughly 340 seronegative members of the cohort. Each donor provided a peripheral blood sample, and peripheral blood mononuclear cells were used for TCR beta sequencing. Genomic DNA extraction from the blood cell samples was performed with the Qiagen DNeasy Blood Extraction Kit. This specimen comes from a study of cytomegalovirus exposure and HLA in healthy donors (dated by TCRdb to the late 2010s). Turning to the overall study: According to an earlier analysis of around 600 of the donors, about 179 million T cells yielded 117 million unique TCR beta sequences and approximately 280 Gb of sequence data. About 280 gigabases of sequencing data and approximately 92 million unique TCR sequences made up an early release that covered 500 to 650 HLA-typed donors. The genetic ancestry cluster associated with self-reported Caucasian donors included over 65% of the 398 genotyped donors. The aim of the study was to test whether cataloging public T cell receptors could identify signatures of past pathogen exposure. The study used immunosequencing to profile the T cell repertoires of about 670 subjects and linked those repertoires to cytomegalovirus serostatus. Besides the first cohort of roughly 660 subjects, a separate validation cohort made up of around 120 different subjects was used. To predict cytomegalovirus infection status, the study combined high-throughput TCR immunosequencing, statistical association of individual TCRs with disease status, and machine learning. A later analysis re-analyzed previously published TCR beta repertoires from 666 donors and added high-resolution HLA genotyping to study TCR occurrence patterns. In the later analysis, no new phenotypic data were used to find candidate immune exposures; instead, reliance was placed on TCR beta sequences and their occurrence across donors. An earlier analysis of around 580 of the donors used high-throughput TCR beta sequencing to judge whether each TCR beta V gene segment behaved as functional or pseudogenic. Alongside the repertoire data, information on donor age, sex, ethnicity and CMV serostatus was compiled. A later genetic analysis took genome-wide SNP genotypes for about three fifths of the 666 donors and used that subset as a discovery cohort. Every discovery cohort repertoire had been produced on one sequencing platform. HLA typing covered class I and class II loci at four-digit resolution. Typing coverage differed by locus: A, B, C, DRB1 and DQB1 were typed in roughly 620-630 donors, DQA1 in about 500, DPA1 in nearly 610, and DPB1 in approximately 450. Because of strong linkage in the cohort, five DR-DQ haplotypes were treated as single units for association and clustering. Across some 400 genotyped donors of the cohort, an average of approximately 200,000 unique TCR beta nucleotide sequences per donor were sequenced, and 15% to 20% of those sequences were non-productive.

The paper's findings and limits, for the study overall: A cluster of highly shared sequence variants was judged likely to represent a technical artifact of the sequencing pipeline. In a later analysis, HLA-associated TCR beta chains were found to be more clonally expanded and to have lower generation probabilities than equally common non-associated chains. A further reported finding was that TCR beta sequences accurately predicted the HLA-A and HLA-B alleles for most subjects in the first cohort. In an earlier analysis of under 600 of the donors, most TCR beta V segments were observed in productive rearrangements about 87% or about 30% of the time, broadly matching IMGT annotations. HLA typing was unavailable for some donors at each locus, so association tests used only the typed subset. In a later analysis, most CMV-associated TCR beta chains were found to appear HLA-restricted, with HLA associations seemingly driven largely by CMV exposure. According to a later analysis, parvovirus B19, influenza, CMV and Epstein-Barr virus appeared linked to several top co-occurrence clusters. The presence/absence analyses assumed that sequencing depth was roughly uniform across donors, and that assumption may not be true. An association between a missense DCLRE1C variant and V-gene and J-gene trimming of TCR beta chains was found in a later genetic analysis and replicated in an independent cohort. A total of roughly 160 TCR beta chains were listed by the study as associated with cytomegalovirus. In a later analysis, the rate of TCR association differed among HLA loci, with DRB1 alleles having the most associated TCRs and HLA-C alleles having the fewest. Across donors, most TCR sequences were observed very rarely, whereas some public TCRs were present in many individuals. In this cohort, only TCR beta chains were sequenced, and detectable features were limited by the absence of alpha or paired-chain data. In vitro tests confirmed that a few of the cytomegalovirus-associated TCR beta chains recognize cytomegalovirus antigens. According to a later genetic analysis, donors in an Asian-associated ancestry cluster had fewer N-insertions in productive TCRs than the approximately 710-donor mean. A later analysis associated roughly 17,000 TCR beta sequences with specific HLA alleles at a false discovery rate of 0.05. Fewer than 20 rarely observed V segments, including chromosome 9 orphons, were excluded from the earlier analysis of almost 600 of the donors because counts were too low. The classifier was reported to diagnose cytomegalovirus status with high specificity and sensitivity in both the original cohort and the validation cohort. When HLA alleles, especially DR and DQ, strongly co-occurred, attributing TCR associations to individual alleles was difficult. Linkage disequilibrium might explain the correlated functional status among segregating V segments, but an unknown experimental factor could not be excluded. The authors suggested that the approach could potentially be generalized to other disease states and immunological phenotypes. Some IMGT-functional V segments, including TRBV6-2 and TRBV6-3, could not be distinguished by the 87-base-pair reads and were therefore excluded. Immune exposure information for the cohort was limited to CMV serostatus.

This chain is built from TRBV2 and TRBJ2-3; D gene: possibly TRBD2, on 6 matching bases. The material sequenced was PBMCs. This clonotype was sampled from a man between 25 and 39 years old in good health and CMV-seronegative. The base sequence is TGTGCCAGCCATGGGGGGAGCGGTAGGACAGATACGCAGTATTTT. Translated, this is CASHGGSGRTDTQYF. Full variable domain (CDR3 extended with the reference TRBV2 and TRBJ2-3 proteins): EPEVTQTPSHQVTQMGQEVILRCVPISNHLYFYWYRQILGQKVEFLVSFYNNEISEKSEIFDDQFSVERPDGSNFTLKIRSTKLEDSAMYFCASHGGSGRTDTQYFGPGTRLTVL.